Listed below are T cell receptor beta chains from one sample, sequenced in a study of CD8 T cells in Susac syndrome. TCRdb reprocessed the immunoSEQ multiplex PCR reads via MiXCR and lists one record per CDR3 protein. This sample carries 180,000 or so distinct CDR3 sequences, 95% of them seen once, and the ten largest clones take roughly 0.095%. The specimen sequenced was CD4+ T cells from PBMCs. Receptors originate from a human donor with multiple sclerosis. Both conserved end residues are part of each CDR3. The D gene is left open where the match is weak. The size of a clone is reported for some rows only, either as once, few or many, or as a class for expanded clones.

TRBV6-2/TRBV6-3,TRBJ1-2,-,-,TGTGCCAGCAGGTCGGGACCGACCAACTATGGCTACACCTTC,CASRSGPTNYGYTF
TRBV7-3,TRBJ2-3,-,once,TGTGCCAGCAGCTTGGGTGGGAGCGGTTCTTACTTCACAGATACGCAGTATTTT,CASSLGGSGSYFTDTQYF
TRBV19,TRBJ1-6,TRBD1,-,TGTGCCAGTAGTCCCTGGACAGGGGAGTCCTCACCCCTCCACTTT,CASSPWTGESSPLHF
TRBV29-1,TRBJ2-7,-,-,TGCAGCGTTGGGTCGGGTAAAAGGGGCGAGCAGTACTTC,CSVGSGKRGEQYF
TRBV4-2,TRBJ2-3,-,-,TGTGCCAGCAGGGCTCCCGGGACCTCCGGAGGAGATACGCAGTATTTT,CASRAPGTSGGDTQYF
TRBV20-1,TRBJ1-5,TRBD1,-,TGCAGTGCTAGAGAGGGACAGGGGAACAATCAGCCCCAGCATTTT,CSAREGQGNNQPQHF
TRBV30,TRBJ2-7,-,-,TGTGCCGCTGCACAGGGCTACGAGCAGTACTTC,CAAAQGYEQYF
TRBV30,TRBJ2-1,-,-,TGTGCCTGGACCCGGGGCGGCCACAATGAGCAGTTCTTC,CAWTRGGHNEQFF
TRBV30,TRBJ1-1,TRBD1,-,TGTGCCTGGGACAGGGAGAACACTGAAGCTTTCTTT,CAWDRENTEAFF
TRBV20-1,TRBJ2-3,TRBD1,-,TGCAGTGCTAGAGGGGGGACAGCGTGGGCAGATACGCAGTATTTT,CSARGGTAWADTQYF
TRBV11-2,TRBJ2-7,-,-,TGTGCCAGCAGCCCCGGAGGGGGTGCATTATCCTACGAGCAGTACTTC,CASSPGGGALSYEQYF
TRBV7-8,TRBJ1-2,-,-,TGTGCCAGCAGCTTAGCACAGGGATTCGTCTATGGCTACACCTTC,CASSLAQGFVYGYTF
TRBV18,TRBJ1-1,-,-,TGTGCCAGCTCACCCAGGGTTGAAGCTTTCTTT,CASSPRVEAFF
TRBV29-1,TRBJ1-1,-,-,TGCAGCGTTGACCCCCAAGCGAACACTGAAGCTTTCTTT,CSVDPQANTEAFF
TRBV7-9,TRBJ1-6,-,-,TGTGCCAGCAGCGCGCCGACAGGATATAATTCACCCCTCCACTTT,CASSAPTGYNSPLHF
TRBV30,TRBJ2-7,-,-,TGTGCCTGGAGTGTGGGGGCCACCTACGAGCAGTACTTC,CAWSVGATYEQYF
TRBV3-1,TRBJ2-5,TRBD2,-,TGTGCCAGCAGCCCTCGGGGAGCGGGGGCCGAGACCCAGTACTTC,CASSPRGAGAETQYF
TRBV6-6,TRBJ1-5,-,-,TGTGCCAGCGGGGCGTGGGGTGGCTACAATCAGCCCCAGCATTTT,CASGAWGGYNQPQHF
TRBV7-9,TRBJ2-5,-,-,TGTGCCAGCAGCTTAGGGGCCCCAGTGCAAGAGACCCAGTACTTC,CASSLGAPVQETQYF
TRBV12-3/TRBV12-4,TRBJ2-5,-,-,TGTGCCAGCAGTTTAGGGCCAGAGGTGGGAAAGACCCAGTACTTC,CASSLGPEVGKTQYF
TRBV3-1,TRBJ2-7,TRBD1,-,TGTGCCAGCAGCCAAGATCGTCCCGGGACAGGGTCCCGAACCTACGAGCAGTACTTC,CASSQDRPGTGSRTYEQYF
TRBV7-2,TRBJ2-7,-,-,TGTGCCAGCAGCTCGAGCTCCCACGAGCAGTACTTC,CASSSSSHEQYF
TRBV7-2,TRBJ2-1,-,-,TGTGCCAGCAGCCCGTCAGGGGGGCGAATTCTCAATGAGCAGTTCTTC,CASSPSGGRILNEQFF
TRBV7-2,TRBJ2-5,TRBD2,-,TGTGCCAGCAGCCCTGCGACTAGCGGGGGGCCGCAGTACTTC,CASSPATSGGPQYF
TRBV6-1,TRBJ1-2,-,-,TGTGCCAGCACGTCAGATAACTATGGCTACACCTTC,CASTSDNYGYTF
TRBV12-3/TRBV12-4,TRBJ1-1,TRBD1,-,TGTGCCAGCAGTTCACGGACAGGGGGCGATGAAGCTTTCTTT,CASSSRTGGDEAFF
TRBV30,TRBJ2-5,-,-,TGTGCCTGGAGTGTATACCGGGGGGCTAGAGAGACCCAGTACTTC,CAWSVYRGARETQYF
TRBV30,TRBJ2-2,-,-,TGTGCCTGGAGTGTCAGGGCGGAAGGGGAGCTGTTTTTT,CAWSVRAEGELFF
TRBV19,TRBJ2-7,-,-,TGTGCCAGTTCCCCCAGGTCTTTCGACGAGCAGTACTTC,CASSPRSFDEQYF
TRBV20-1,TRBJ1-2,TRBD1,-,TGCAGTGCTGCGGGACAGCGATATGGCTACACCTTC,CSAAGQRYGYTF